These 11 T cell receptor beta chains share one sample of origin, sequenced in a study of blood T cells in healthy people across ages. Sample-barcoded 5' priming and a J-beta primer mix drove a second PCR of roughly 6 to 12 cycles. TCRdb passed the 5' RACE reads through MiXCR, listing each CDR3 protein once. The table shows 1.6 million or so distinct CDR3 sequences, with approximately 32% occurring only once. The sequencing sample was made of blood. The receptor set was obtained from a woman aged 25 to 39 in good health.

The V call is TRBV4-2, the J call TRBJ2-2, with D possibly TRBD2 on 6 matching bases. Germline V gene data show CDR1 as LGHNA and CDR2 as YNFKEQ. Trimming removed 0 bases from V and 10 bases from J, with 12 bases in between. The CDR3 has 14 residues. CDR3 sequence (DNA): TGTGCCAGCAGCCAAGATCCATCTAGCGAGGAGCTGTTTTTT. Protein product: CASSQDPSSEELFF.

The chain employs TRBV2 and TRBJ2-5; TRBD2 agrees at 7 bases. CDR1 and CDR2 from the germline V gene are SNHLY and FYNNEI. V was pared by 10 bases and J by 1 base, with 3 bases of the junction left unmatched. This CDR3 has 12 residues. The CDR3 sequence: CATSGAQETQYF. The CDR3 DNA follows: TGTGCCACTAGCGGAGCCCAAGAGACCCAGTACTTC.

This clonotype appeared a few times. The genes are TRBV21-1 and TRBJ2-5. TRBV21-1 is tagged as a pseudogene. The CDR3 sequence is 16 residues long. Here the CDR3 reads CASSKGVRGYRETQYF. The DNA of the CDR3 is TGTGCCAGCAGCAAAGGGGTTCGTGGGTATCGAGAGACCCAGTACTTC.

This chain links TRBV30 with TRBJ1-2; weak D call: TRBD1 (5 bases). Germline CDR1 reads GTSNPN; CDR2 reads SVGIG (reference sequence). CDR3 size: 15 residues. V lost 0 bases and J 6 bases, leaving 17 bases between the germline ends. In nucleotides, the CDR3 is TGTGCCTGGAGTGTGGGGCAGGGACGACGGAATGGCTACACCTTC. Its protein is CAWSVGQGRRNGYTF.

The chain has TRBV3-1 and TRBJ2-5; TRBD2 aligns across 8 bases. From germline, CDR1 is LGHDT and CDR2 YNNKEL (reference sequence). J was trimmed by 11 bases and V by 5 bases; bases with no gene match: 16. The CDR3 extends over 15 amino acids. CDR3 sequence reads: CASSFPGEREKEQYF. CDR3 in DNA: TGTGCCAGCAGCTTCCCGGGGGAGCGGGAGAAAGAGCAGTACTTC.

The rearrangement uses TRBV6-6 and TRBJ1-1; D gene ambiguous. The CDR3 has 13 amino acids. V was trimmed by 6 bases and J by 1 base, leaving 9 bases between them. Germline values: CDR1 MNHNY, CDR2 SVGAGI (reference sequence). The CDR3 DNA follows: TGTGCCAGCAGCCCCGTTTCGAACACTGAAGCTTTCTTT. Its protein product is CASSPVSNTEAFF.

This clonotype was detected many times. V is TRBV5-6 and J is TRBJ2-3; D gene ambiguous. CDR1 is SGHDT, CDR2 YYEEEE, per germline. The length of the CDR3 is 12 residues. V dropped 3 bases and J dropped 2 bases, with 4 bases sitting between them. The CDR3 region has the DNA TGTGCCAGCAGCTCCCACACAGATACGCAGTATTTT. Translation gives CASSSHTDTQYF.

The chain couples TRBV10-3 to TRBJ1-1; D gene ambiguous. Deletions cut 6 bases from V and 3 bases from J, with 14 bases between. The CDR3 spans 14 residues. Germline V gene sequence: CDR1 ENHRY, CDR2 SYGVKD. This CDR3 reads CAIRTDTRYTEAFF. The CDR3 nucleotides read TGTGCCATCAGAACCGACACAAGATACACTGAAGCTTTCTTT.

This clonotype was seen only a few times. For the CDR3, the DNA is TGCGCCAGCAGTGAGTCGTACGGGGTGACTACGCAGTATTTT. Amino acid sequence: CASSESYGVTTQYF. The chain is built from TRBV10-1 and TRBJ2-3, with TRBD2 as a possible D gene (5 bases). The ends were cut back, 0 bases at V and 8 bases at J, with 12 bases in the middle. Germline CDR1 is WNHNN and CDR2 is SYGVQD (reference sequence). The CDR3 is 14 residues long.

V is TRBV4-1 and J is TRBJ2-1, with 7 bases lining up with TRBD2. The CDR3 consists of 17 residues. The ends lost 1 base at V and 1 base at J; junction bases unmatched: 7. Germline-derived CDR1 and CDR2 are MGHRA and YSYEKL. The CDR3 DNA sequence: TGCGCCAGCAGCCAAGGGACTCTAGCGGATTCCTACAATGAGCAGTTCTTC. Translated, it gives CASSQGTLADSYNEQFF.

This clonotype came up many times. The chain couples TRBV29-1 to TRBJ2-3; D is unclear. The germline gives CDR1 SQVTM, CDR2 ANQGSEA. CDR3 size: 11 residues. Trimming stripped 7 bases from V and 6 bases from J, with 11 bases between. CDR3 loop: CSGLRVDTQYF. CDR3 in DNA: TGCAGCGGGTTAAGGGTGGATACGCAGTATTTT.